Each of the 14 T cell receptor beta chains below was sequenced from the same sample in a study of cytomegalovirus exposure and HLA in healthy donors. Primers for the PCR totalled 60 Vbeta and 13 Jbeta. Libraries were prepared by immunoSEQ multiplex PCR; TCRdb keeps only in-frame clonotypes and omits some of them. The table has about 54,000 clones, 82% seen once; the top ten hold 3%. The sequencing sample was made of PBMCs. The receptors stem from a woman aged 18-29 years in good health and CMV-seronegative.

Details on this clone: Different DNA sequences within this sample yield the same CDR3. The chain uses TRBV7-3 and TRBJ2-1, with TRBD1 matching 7 bases. The CDR3 runs 14 residues. The V segment lost 5 bases and the J segment 5 bases; nucleotides outside the gene matches: 6. Germline V gene data show CDR1 as SGHTA and CDR2 as FQGTGA. CDR3 protein: CASSPTTGNNEQFF. CDR3 coding DNA: TGTGCCAGCAGCCCGACGACAGGGAACAATGAGCAGTTCTTC.

J is TRBJ1-4 and V is TRBV6-5; 8 bases agree with TRBD1. Germline V gene sequence: CDR1 MNHEY, CDR2 SVGAGI. The V segment lost 2 bases and the J segment 8 bases; nucleotides outside the gene matches: 7. The CDR3 has 15 amino acids. CDR3 protein: CASSYRQGAGEKLFF. CDR3 nucleotides: TGTGCCAGCAGTTACCGCCAGGGGGCCGGAGAAAAACTGTTTTTT.

The chain has TRBV28 and TRBJ2-5; 8 positions agree with TRBD1. Germline CDR1 MDHEN, CDR2 SYDVKM. CDR3 length: 16 amino acids. With 5 bases clipped from V and 4 bases from J, the junction kept 12 bases outside the gene matches. The chain's CDR3 is CASSPAGGQEGETQYF. The CDR3 DNA sequence: TGTGCCAGCAGTCCCGCAGGGGGACAGGAGGGAGAGACCCAGTACTTC.

This clone was detected only a few times. The V call is TRBV7-9, the J call TRBJ1-2, with no clear D. Between the trimmed V and J ends, which lost 6 bases and 2 bases, there was a span of 22 bases. The CDR3 sequence is 17 residues long. CDR1 is SEHNR and CDR2 is FQNEAQ in the germline V gene (reference sequence). CDR3 sequence reads: CASRLQAGFGLNYGYTF. In nucleotides, the CDR3 is TGTGCCAGCAGACTACAAGCGGGGTTCGGGCTAAACTATGGCTACACCTTC. The full variable domain, rest sourced from reference TRBV7-9 and TRBJ1-2, is DTGVSQNPRHKITKRGQNVTFRCDPISEHNRLYWYRQTLGQGPEFLTYFQNEAQLEKSRLLSDRFSAERPKGSFSTLEIQRTEQGDSAMYLCASRLQAGFGLNYGYTFGSGTRLTVV.

The V call is TRBV12-5, the J call TRBJ2-3, with D possibly matching TRBD2 (6 bases). Trimming shortened V by 5 bases and J by 1 base, and 10 bases separated the two germline ends. The CDR3 spans 14 residues. Germline loops: CDR1 LGHNT, CDR2 FRNRAP. The CDR3 DNA follows: TGTGCTAGTGGTGGGGGGAGCGGCACAGATACGCAGTATTTT. Translating gives CASGGGSGTDTQYF.

The chain has TRBV7-3 and TRBJ2-1; 10 nucleotides line up with TRBD2. The J segment lost 6 bases and the V segment lost 5 bases, leaving 10 bases of the junction unmatched. There are 16 residues in the CDR3. Germline loops: CDR1 SGHTA, CDR2 FQGTGA. This CDR3 reads CASSRELAGVGNEQFF. CDR3 coding DNA: TGTGCCAGCAGCCGAGAGCTAGCGGGAGTTGGCAATGAGCAGTTCTTC.

The chain uses TRBV7-6 and TRBJ2-1; 10 bases align to TRBD2. Germline V gene sequence: CDR1 SGHVS, CDR2 FNYEAQ. This CDR3 spans 15 amino acids. Germline trimming cut 5 bases from V and 9 bases from J; bases unmatched to any gene: 10. CDR3 DNA sequence: TGTGCCAGCAGCCGGGGGCTAGCGGGAGTAATTGAGCAGTTCTTC. This gives the protein CASSRGLAGVIEQFF. The full variable domain, its missing parts supplied by reference TRBV7-6 and TRBJ2-1, is GAGVSQSPRYKVTKRGQDVALRCDPISGHVSLYWYRQALGQGPEFLTYFNYEAQQDKSGLPNDRFSAERPEGSISTLTIQRTEQRDSAMYRCASSRGLAGVIEQFFGPGTRLTVL.

This rearrangement joins TRBV18 to TRBJ1-2; perhaps TRBD1 as D (6 bases). The CDR3 covers 16 residues. The germline CDR1 and CDR2 sequences are KGHSH and LQKENI. V was clipped by 4 bases and J by 8 bases, with 23 bases between them. For the CDR3, the DNA is TGTGCCAGCTCACTCGAACTGGGGACAACCAATGGGGGCTACACCTTC. It yields the protein CASSLELGTTNGGYTF.

This clone has just a few counts. This chain links TRBV30 with TRBJ2-5; 9 bases fit TRBD1. Germline values: CDR1 GTSNPN, CDR2 SVGIG (reference sequence). This CDR3 spans 18 amino acids. J gave up 3 bases and V 8 bases, and 22 bases lay outside the gene matches. The CDR3 region has the DNA TGTGCCGCAGACAGGGGGGTGGGAGAGCCGCCAGACAAAGAGACCCAGTACTTC. This translates into CAADRGVGEPPDKETQYF.

The chain links TRBV27 to TRBJ2-2; the match to TRBD2 covers 11 bases. CDR1 MNHEY and CDR2 SMNVEV come from the germline V gene (reference sequence). V shed 6 bases and J 5 bases; nucleotides not matched to a gene: 8. CDR3 length: 16 amino acids. The DNA of the CDR3 is TGTGCCAGCAGCCTAATAGCGGGAGGGAGTACCGGGGAGCTGTTTTTT. It is translated as CASSLIAGGSTGELFF.

This sequence joins TRBV28 and TRBJ1-4; weak D call: TRBD1 (5 bases). In germline, CDR1 is MDHEN, CDR2 SYDVKM. V lost 2 bases and J lost 8, with 15 bases in between. The CDR3 contains 15 residues. CDR3 amino acids: CASSLGGSLNEKLFF. The CDR3, as DNA: TGTGCCAGCAGTTTAGGGGGGAGTTTGAACGAAAAACTGTTTTTT. The whole variable domain, filled in from reference TRBV28 and TRBJ1-4, reads DVKVTQSSRYLVKRTGEKVFLECVQDMDHENMFWYRQDPGLGLRLIYFSYDVKMKEKGDIPEGYSVSREKKERFSLILESASTNQTSMYLCASSLGGSLNEKLFFGSGTQLSVL.

This chain joins TRBV2 and TRBJ2-1, with 13 positions matching TRBD2. The CDR3 spans 15 residues. The V gene end was trimmed by 6 bases and the J gene end by 6 bases; junction bases not matched to a gene: 5. Looked up from germline, CDR1 is SNHLY and CDR2 is FYNNEI. The CDR3 protein is CASRLAGGPFNEQFF. CDR3 nucleotide sequence: TGTGCCAGCAGACTAGCGGGAGGGCCTTTCAATGAGCAGTTCTTC.

The CDR3 DNA sequence: TGTGCCAGCAGCGTAGGTAGCACGGGACTCTACGAGCAGTACTTC. Translating gives CASSVGSTGLYEQYF. The J gene is TRBJ2-7, the V gene TRBV9; D possibly corresponds to TRBD2 (6 bases). The CDR3 has 15 residues. Trimming removed 0 bases from V and 3 bases from J, with 13 bases in between. Germline values: CDR1 SGDLS, CDR2 YYNGEE.

The chain recombines TRBV30 with TRBJ1-6; possibly TRBD1 for D (5 bases). Germline loops: CDR1 GTSNPN, CDR2 SVGIG (reference sequence). This CDR3 is built from 15 residues. The germline V and J ends were trimmed by 2 bases and 7 bases, with 15 bases remaining between them. This CDR3 is CAWSKGWGQNSPLHF. CDR3 coding DNA: TGTGCCTGGAGTAAGGGGTGGGGCCAAAATTCACCCCTCCACTTT.